This TCR beta chain was identified during a study of vaccination and CD4 T cells after COVID-19. Details on this clonotype: Its cognate antigen is unknown.

Sequence data for DNA of cultured CD4+ T cells were generated by the Oncomine TCR Beta short-read assay. TCRdb re-called the PCR reads with MiXCR, one entry per CDR3 protein. The data show some 7,000 distinct CDR3 sequences, approximately 34% seen once. The V end was cut by 5 bases, the J end by 5 bases, with 1 base between. The CDR3 is 11 amino acids. Germline V lookup: CDR1 KGHSH, CDR2 LQKENI. The treatment here: approximately nine-day PBMC culture with coronavirus spike peptide pools or control peptides (ViraFEST assay). The unexposed donor's CD4+ T cells were collected before the COVID-19 pandemic (2011-2018).

The receptor's source is a human donor in good health. The sequenced sample was CD4+ T cells from blood, cultured in vitro. The V call is TRBV18, the J call TRBJ1-6; no reliable D call. The CDR3 sequence is CASSDNSPLHF. In DNA form, the CDR3 reads TGTGCCAGCTCAGATAATTCACCCCTCCACTTT.